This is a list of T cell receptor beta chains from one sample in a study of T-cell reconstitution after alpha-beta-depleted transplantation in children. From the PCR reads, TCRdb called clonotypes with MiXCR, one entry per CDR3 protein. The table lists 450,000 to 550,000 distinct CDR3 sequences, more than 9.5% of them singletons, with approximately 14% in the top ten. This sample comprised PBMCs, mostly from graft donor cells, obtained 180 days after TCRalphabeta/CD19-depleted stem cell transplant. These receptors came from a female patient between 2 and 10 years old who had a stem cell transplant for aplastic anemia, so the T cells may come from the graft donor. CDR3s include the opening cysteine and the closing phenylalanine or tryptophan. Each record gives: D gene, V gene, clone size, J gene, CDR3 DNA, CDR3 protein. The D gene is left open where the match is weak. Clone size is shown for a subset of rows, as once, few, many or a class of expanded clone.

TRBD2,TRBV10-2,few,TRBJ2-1,TGCGCCAGCAGCCTTGACACTAGCGGGAGCAATGAGCAGTTCTTC,CASSLDTSGSNEQFF
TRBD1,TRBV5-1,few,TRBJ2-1,TGCGCCAGCAGTCCTTCGACAGGGGCCTACAATGAGCAGTTCTTC,CASSPSTGAYNEQFF
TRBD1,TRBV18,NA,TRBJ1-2,TGTGCCAGCTCACAAATGGACAGGACTGCCTATGGCTACACCTTC,CASSQMDRTAYGYTF
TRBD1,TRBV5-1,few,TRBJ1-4,TGCGCCAGCAGCTTGCCCGTGACAGGGGGAAACTATGAAAAACTGTTTTTT,CASSLPVTGGNYEKLFF
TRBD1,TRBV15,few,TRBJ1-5,TGTGCCACCAGCAGAGAACGGGTGACAGGGTGGCAGCCCCAGCATTTT,CATSRERVTGWQPQHF
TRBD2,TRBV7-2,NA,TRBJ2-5,TGTGCCAGCAGCTTCCTAGCGGCGGGCTACCAGGAAGAGACCCAGTACTTC,CASSFLAAGYQEETQYF
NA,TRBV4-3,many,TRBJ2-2,TGCGCCAGCAGCCAAGATGGCACCGGGGAGCTGTTTTTT,CASSQDGTGELFF
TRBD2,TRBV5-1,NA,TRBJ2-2,TGCGCCAGCAGCCCTACGGGACTAGATGCCGGGGAGCTGTTTTTT,CASSPTGLDAGELFF
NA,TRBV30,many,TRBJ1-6,TGTGCCTGGAGTGTCTCTGAACCCTATAATTCACCCCTCCACTTT,CAWSVSEPYNSPLHF
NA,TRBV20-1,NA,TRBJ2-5,TGCAGTGCTAGTCATCGGGGGGAGACCCAGTACTTC,CSASHRGETQYF
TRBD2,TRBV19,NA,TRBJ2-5,TGTGCCAGTAGTATCGGGGCGGGAGAAGAGACCCAGTACTTC,CASSIGAGEETQYF
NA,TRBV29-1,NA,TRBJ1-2,TGCAGCGTTGAAAGTGAGGGGCTTCTAAGGGTGAACTATGGCTACACCTTC,CSVESEGLLRVNYGYTF
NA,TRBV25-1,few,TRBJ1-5,TGTGCCAGCGCGGGGGAGAGCAATCAGCCCCAGCATTTT,CASAGESNQPQHF
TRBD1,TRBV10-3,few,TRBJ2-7,TGTGCCATCAGTCCTACTATGACAGGGCCTGACGAGCAGTACTTC,CAISPTMTGPDEQYF
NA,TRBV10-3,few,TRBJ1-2,TGTGCCACGAACGATGAGGGTGGCTACACCTTC,CATNDEGGYTF
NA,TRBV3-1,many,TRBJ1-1,TGTGCCAGCAGCCAAGTTTTACCGAACACTGAAGCTTTCTTT,CASSQVLPNTEAFF
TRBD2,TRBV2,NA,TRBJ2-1,TGTGCCAGCAGAAGGGAGCGGGAGCCCTACAATGAGCAGTTCTTC,CASRREREPYNEQFF
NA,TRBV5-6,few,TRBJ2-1,TGTGCCAGCAGGTGGGCTCCTCCCGGTTTCGGTGAGCAGTTCTTC,CASRWAPPGFGEQFF
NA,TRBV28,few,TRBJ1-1,TGTGCCAGCAGTTTAAGAAGGACTGAAGCTTTCTTT,CASSLRRTEAFF
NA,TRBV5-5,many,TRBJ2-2,TGTGCCAGCAGCTTGGAGTCCACCGGGGAGCTGTTTTTT,CASSLESTGELFF
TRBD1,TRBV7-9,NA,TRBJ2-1,TGTGCCAGCAGCCCTATGGGGACAGGGGTTTACGATGAGCAGTTCTTC,CASSPMGTGVYDEQFF
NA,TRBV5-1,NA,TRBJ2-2,TGCGCCAGCAGCTTGAGGGGTTGGGCCGGGGAGCTGTTTTTT,CASSLRGWAGELFF
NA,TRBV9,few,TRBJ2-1,TGTGCCAGCAGCGTAGTAGAAGGGTTCAATGAGCAGTTCTTC,CASSVVEGFNEQFF
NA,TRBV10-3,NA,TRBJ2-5,TGTGCCATCAGTGACAGGAACCAAGAGACCCAGTACTTC,CAISDRNQETQYF
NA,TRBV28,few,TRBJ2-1,TGTGCCAGCAGTTTAAGAAAGACCCCCAATGAGCAGTTCTTC,CASSLRKTPNEQFF
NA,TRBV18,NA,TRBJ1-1,TGTGCCAGCTCACCAGGCGCGAGGGGCCCGAACACTGAAGCTTTCTTT,CASSPGARGPNTEAFF
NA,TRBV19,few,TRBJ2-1,TGTGCCAGTAGTATAGATGAGGGGGACCGTCGCAATGAGCAGTTCTTC,CASSIDEGDRRNEQFF
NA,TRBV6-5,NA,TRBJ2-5,TGTGCCAGCAGTTACACGGGGTTCCAAGAGACCCAGTACTTC,CASSYTGFQETQYF
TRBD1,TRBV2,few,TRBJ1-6,TGTGCCAGCCTATTCTTACAGGGGCCTAATTCACCCCTCCACTTT,CASLFLQGPNSPLHF
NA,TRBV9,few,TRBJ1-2,TGTGCCAGCAGCGTAGAAACAGACCTTGGCTACACCTTC,CASSVETDLGYTF
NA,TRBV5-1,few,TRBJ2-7,TGCGCCAGCAGCTGGGCAGTAGGCCTTCGGCACTACGAGCAGTACTTC,CASSWAVGLRHYEQYF
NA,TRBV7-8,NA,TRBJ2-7,TGTGCCAGCAGCGTAGACCGAGCCCGCGAGCAGTACTTC,CASSVDRAREQYF
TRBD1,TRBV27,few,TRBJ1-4,TGTGCCAGCAGTACACAGGGGGCGGGCGTTGAAAAACTGTTTTTT,CASSTQGAGVEKLFF
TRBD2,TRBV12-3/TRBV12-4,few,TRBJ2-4,TGTGCCAGCAGTCTGCCGGGACTAGCGGGAGCCGAAGGGGCCAAAAACATTCAGTACTTC,CASSLPGLAGAEGAKNIQYF
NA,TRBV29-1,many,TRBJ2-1,TGCAGCGTTAGTTTCGATGAGCAGTTCTTC,CSVSFDEQFF
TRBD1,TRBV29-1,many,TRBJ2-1,TGCAGCGTTGTCGGACAGGGGCCAGACAATGAGCAGTTCTTC,CSVVGQGPDNEQFF
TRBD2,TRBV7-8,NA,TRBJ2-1,TGTGCCAGCAGCCGAGCCGGGCGGGGGGACTACAATGAGCAGTTCTTC,CASSRAGRGDYNEQFF
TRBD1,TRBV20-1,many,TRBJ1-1,TGCAGTGCTAGAGTGGCAGGGGGCGCTTCTGAAGCTTTCTTT,CSARVAGGASEAFF
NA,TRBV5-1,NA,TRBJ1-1,TGCGCCAGCACCCCGATACAGGGTTCACACACTGAAGCTTTCTTT,CASTPIQGSHTEAFF
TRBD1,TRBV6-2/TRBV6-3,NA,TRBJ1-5,TGTGCCAGCAGTTTTCCGGGACAGGCCCTCCCTTATAGCAATCAGCCCCAGCATTTT,CASSFPGQALPYSNQPQHF
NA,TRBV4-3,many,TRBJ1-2,TGCGCCAGCAGCCAAGTCGCAGGGGAAGGCTACACCTTC,CASSQVAGEGYTF
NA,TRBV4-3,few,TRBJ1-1,TGCGCCAGCAGCCCCATAACTCGGGTCACTTGGACTGAAGCTTTCTTT,CASSPITRVTWTEAFF
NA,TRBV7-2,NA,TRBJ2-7,TGTGCCAGCAGCTTATTTGTCAACGAGCAGTACTTC,CASSLFVNEQYF